Listed below are T cell receptor beta chains from one sample, sequenced in a study of cytomegalovirus exposure and HLA in healthy donors. Produced via immunoSEQ multiplex PCR; TCRdb's table is partial and in-frame only. The sample lists roughly 72,000 clones; 60% to 80% were seen once. Sequenced sample: PBMCs. The source is a woman aged 35 to 49 in good health and CMV-seropositive. CDR3s include the opening cysteine and the closing phenylalanine or tryptophan. D genes are given only for firm matches. Expanded clones get a size class; other rows say once, few or many, or leave the size out.

TRBD2	TRBV9	TRBJ2-2	few	CASSGRGLANTGELFF	TGTGCCAGCAGCGGCCGGGGACTAGCGAACACCGGGGAGCTGTTTTTT
TRBD2	TRBV5-1	TRBJ2-5	few	CASSLSSGRAQETQYF	TGCGCCAGCAGCTTGTCTAGCGGGAGGGCACAAGAGACCCAGTACTTC
NA	TRBV5-1	TRBJ2-2	NA	CASSFREGGTGELFF	TGCGCCAGCAGCTTCAGGGAAGGCGGTACCGGGGAGCTGTTTTTT
TRBD1	TRBV6-5	TRBJ1-3	NA	CASSQDRVSGNTIYF	TGTGCCAGCAGTCAAGACAGGGTTTCTGGAAACACCATATATTTT
NA	TRBV7-9	TRBJ1-2	few	CASSQSVQQIYGYTF	TGTGCCAGCAGCCAATCGGTTCAACAGATCTATGGCTACACCTTC
NA	TRBV11-2	TRBJ2-6	NA	CASSPLGGYGANVLTF	TGTGCCAGCAGTCCCCTGGGAGGTTACGGGGCCAACGTCCTGACTTTC
NA	TRBV7-9	TRBJ2-7	NA	CASSLVGRLAYEQYF	TGTGCCAGCAGCTTAGTAGGCAGACTAGCCTACGAGCAGTACTTC
NA	TRBV6-1	TRBJ2-5	NA	CASSDITGYQETQYF	TGTGCCAGCAGTGATATTACAGGGTACCAAGAGACCCAGTACTTC
TRBD1	TRBV29-1	TRBJ1-1	NA	CSARGDRAGAEAFF	TGCAGCGCCCGCGGGGACAGGGCGGGGGCTGAAGCTTTCTTT
NA	TRBV2	TRBJ2-3	NA	CASSDSVTTDTQYF	TGTGCCAGCTCAGACAGTGTGACCACAGATACGCAGTATTTT
NA	TRBV6-1	TRBJ1-1	NA	CASSEWGSGRGGTEAFF	TGTGCCAGCAGTGAGTGGGGGAGCGGGAGGGGTGGAACTGAAGCTTTCTTT
TRBD2	TRBV9	TRBJ2-1	once	CASSNSGGAEQFF	TGTGCCAGCAGCAATAGCGGGGGGGCCGAGCAGTTCTTC
NA	TRBV6-6	TRBJ1-1	NA	CASSYRGNTEAFF	TGTGCCAGCAGTTATAGAGGGAACACTGAAGCTTTCTTT
NA	TRBV30	TRBJ2-7	NA	CAWASVNGAYEQYF	TGTGCCTGGGCATCGGTCAATGGGGCGTACGAGCAGTACTTC
NA	TRBV5-1	TRBJ1-4	NA	CASSLVPVATNEKLFF	TGCGCCAGCAGCTTGGTTCCAGTTGCAACTAATGAAAAACTGTTTTTT
TRBD2	TRBV14	TRBJ2-5	NA	CASSFSGNTRETQYF	TGTGCCAGCAGTTTTAGCGGGAACACCCGAGAGACCCAGTACTTC
TRBD2	TRBV6-1	TRBJ2-5	medium-sized	CASSEVLGGGMRQETQYF	TGTGCCAGCAGTGAAGTTCTTGGGGGGGGGATGAGACAAGAGACCCAGTACTTC
TRBD2	TRBV2	TRBJ2-7	NA	CASSDAGTSGFYEQYF	TGTGCCAGCAGTGATGCCGGGACTAGCGGGTTCTACGAGCAGTACTTC
TRBD1	TRBV19	TRBJ1-5	NA	CASSSGQGRQQPQHF	TGTGCCAGTAGTTCCGGACAGGGCAGACAACAGCCCCAGCATTTT
NA	TRBV2	TRBJ2-1	NA	CASRGLNNEQFF	TGTGCCAGCAGGGGACTCAACAATGAGCAGTTCTTC